This TCR beta chain was captured in a study of response to subunit inactivated influenza vaccine. A few counts support this clonotype. Each CDR3 protein is one row after TCRdb ran MiXCR on the RT-PCR reads. The top ten clones hold about 3% of a sample with approximately 500,000 distinct CDR3 sequences, roughly 23% of them seen once. Germline CDR1 reads MNHNS; CDR2 reads SASEGT. This CDR3 has 14 residues. The trim removed 7 bases at V and 1 base at J, leaving 6 bases unmatched. This sample was also put to use in a study of T cells expressing NK-cell markers. That report notes: TCR beta cDNA was generated via 5'RACE template switching incorporating UMIs.

This TCR was recovered from a man aged 50-59 years who received an inactivated influenza vaccine. Source: CD4+ T cells sorted from PBMCs, taken roughly 12 days after vaccination. The rearrangement links TRBV6-1 to TRBJ1-1; 7 bases are shared with TRBD1. The CDR3 loop reads CASKSGGSNTEAFF. CDR3 nucleotide sequence: TGTGCCAGCAAATCAGGGGGATCGAACACTGAAGCTTTCTTT.